Each of the 31 T cell receptor beta chains below was sequenced from the same sample in a study of blood T cell repertoires in COVID-19. Only in-frame clones appear in the TCRdb table, and some are missing; sequencing was by immunoSEQ multiplex PCR. This table has 220,000 or so clones, approximately 86% appearing once. Sequencing used peripheral blood. These TCRs come from a woman aged 45-59 years with COVID-19, enrolled during active disease.

The chain employs TRBV3-1 (or the pseudogene TRBV3-2) and TRBJ2-6; perhaps TRBD2 as D (6 bases). Germline lookup yields CDR1 LGHDT and CDR2 YNNKEL (reference sequence). The CDR3 has 16 residues. Trimming removed 3 bases at V and 1 base at J, with 10 bases between. CDR3 in amino acids: CASSHPRGSGANVLTF. CDR3 coding DNA: TGTGCCAGCAGCCACCCCCGGGGGTCTGGGGCCAACGTCCTGACTTTC.

V gene TRBV24-1 combines with J gene TRBJ2-1, with D possibly TRBD1 on 6 matching bases. Germline V gene sequence: CDR1 KGHDR, CDR2 SFDVKD. This CDR3 is built from 16 residues. Trimming removed 4 bases at V and 8 bases at J, with 20 bases between. CDR3 residues: CATSDPSGQRTDEQFF. The CDR3 DNA sequence: TGTGCCACCAGTGACCCTTCCGGACAGCGCACGGATGAGCAGTTCTTC.

The chain carries TRBV13 and TRBJ2-7, with 11 bases identical to TRBD2. With V trimmed by 6 bases and J by 1 base, 8 bases remained unmatched. The germline gives CDR1 PRHDT, CDR2 FYEKMQ (reference sequence). This CDR3 comprises 16 residues. The CDR3 DNA is TGTGCCAGCAGGAGTACTAGCGGGGGTAGGTCCTACGAGCAGTACTTC. Its protein is CASRSTSGGRSYEQYF.

The chain recombines TRBV7-9 with TRBJ1-2; D is undetermined. The CDR3 consists of 15 residues. The germline CDR1 and CDR2 sequences are SEHNR and FQNEAQ (reference sequence). Between the trimmed V and J ends, which lost 3 bases and 0 bases, there was a span of 11 bases. CDR3 coding DNA: TGTGCCAGCAGCTTTGGTGGCGGAGCTAACTATGGCTACACCTTC. It is translated as CASSFGGGANYGYTF.

This clone turned up a few times. The V call is TRBV28, the J call TRBJ1-3; D gene unclear. V lost 11 bases and J lost 4, with 15 bases in between. Germline V gene data show CDR1 as MDHEN and CDR2 as SYDVKM. CDR3 length equals 13 residues. The CDR3 reads CAVYPTLGNTIYF. The CDR3 region has the DNA TGTGCCGTCTACCCCACGCTCGGAAACACCATATATTTT.

The V gene is TRBV10-2, the J gene TRBJ1-2; tentatively, D is TRBD1 (5 bases). The CDR3 is made up of 16 amino acids. Trimming removed 1 base at V and 2 bases at J, with 14 bases between. From germline, CDR1 is WSHSY and CDR2 SAAADI. The CDR3 DNA reads as TGCGCCAGCAGTGAGTTAAGGACACCTCCGAACTATGGCTACACCTTC. Residues: CASSELRTPPNYGYTF.

The CDR3 sequence: CASTLFRGSTDTQYF. In nucleotides, the CDR3 is TGTGCCAGCACTCTCTTTAGGGGTAGCACAGATACGCAGTATTTT. The chain joins TRBV27 to TRBJ2-3, with a tentative D call TRBD1 (5 bases). The V end lost 7 bases, the J end lost 0 bases, and 14 bases lay between the germline ends. CDR1 is MNHEY and CDR2 is SMNVEV in the germline V gene (reference sequence). This CDR3 spans 15 amino acids.

This clone was seen just once. The rearrangement joins TRBV19 to TRBJ2-3, with TRBD2 matching 7 bases. The CDR3 has 18 amino acids. Germline V gene sequence: CDR1 LNHDA, CDR2 SQIVND (reference sequence). The trim removed 3 bases at V and 6 bases at J, leaving 18 bases unmatched. The CDR3 loop reads CASSIELPSGENEDTQYF. CDR3 in DNA: TGTGCCAGTAGTATCGAGTTGCCAAGCGGGGAGAACGAGGATACGCAGTATTTT.

The rearrangement joins TRBV3-1 (or the pseudogene TRBV3-2) to TRBJ2-1, with TRBD1 matching 7 bases. This CDR3 is built from 15 residues. In germline, CDR1 is LGHDT, CDR2 YNNKEL (reference sequence). Unmatched junction bases numbered 11, after V lost 6 bases and J lost 6 bases. CDR3 residues: CASRYRGAGGNEQFF. Here the CDR3 DNA reads TGTGCCAGCAGGTACAGAGGGGCAGGGGGCAATGAGCAGTTCTTC.

The chain combines TRBV3-1 (or the pseudogene TRBV3-2) with TRBJ2-3; 10 bases line up with TRBD2. This CDR3 is built from 18 residues. Germline V gene lookup returns CDR1 LGHDT and CDR2 YNNKEL (reference sequence). J lost 2 bases, V lost 0 bases, and 8 bases had no gene match. This CDR3 is CASSQEGLAGAFTDTQYF. The CDR3 DNA follows: TGTGCCAGCAGCCAAGAAGGGCTAGCGGGGGCCTTCACAGATACGCAGTATTTT.

The chain is built from TRBV2 and TRBJ1-2; possible D gene TRBD1, 6 bases. Germline CDR1 reads SNHLY; CDR2 reads FYNNEI. The V end lost 7 bases, the J end lost 4 bases, and 16 bases lay between the germline ends. The CDR3 sequence is 14 residues long. In DNA form, the CDR3 reads TGTGCCAGCAAGGGAAACAGGGAGTCCTATGGCTACACCTTC. As protein: CASKGNRESYGYTF.

The chain employs TRBV3-1 (or the pseudogene TRBV3-2) and TRBJ2-5; D uncertain. Trimming took 8 bases from V and 2 from J, leaving 9 bases between them. CDR3 size: 12 residues. Per germline, CDR1 LGHDT and CDR2 YNNKEL (reference sequence). The CDR3 DNA reads as TGTGCCAGCCGAGGTTTGCAAGAGACCCAGTACTTC. This sequence encodes CASRGLQETQYF.

The genes are TRBV7-8 and TRBJ1-4, with TRBD1 matching over 7 bases. Looked up from germline, CDR1 is SGHVS and CDR2 is FQNEAQ. J gave up 7 bases and V 8 bases, and 13 bases lay outside the gene matches. The CDR3 has 15 residues. CDR3 amino acids: CASGNRGGFAEKLFF. CDR3 DNA sequence: TGTGCCAGCGGAAACAGGGGCGGGTTTGCTGAAAAACTGTTTTTT. The entire variable domain, with the rest obtained from reference TRBV7-8 and TRBJ1-4, is as follows: GAGVSQSPRYKVAKRGQDVALRCDPISGHVSLFWYQQALGQGPEFLTYFQNEAQLDKSGLPSDRFFAERPEGSVSTLKIQRTQQEDSAVYLCASGNRGGFAEKLFFGSGTQLSVL.

The table lists this clone with a few counts. The chain is built from TRBV4-1 and TRBJ2-1; 16 bases are a match to TRBD2. Germline V gene lookup returns CDR1 MGHRA and CDR2 YSYEKL. With 2 bases clipped from V and 2 bases from J, the junction kept 6 bases outside the gene matches. CDR3 size: 19 residues. The DNA of the CDR3 is TGCGCCAGCAGCCAAACGGGACTAGCGGGGGGGTTGGCCTACAATGAGCAGTTCTTC. Translated: CASSQTGLAGGLAYNEQFF.

The sample holds one count of this clone. The chain combines TRBV24-1 with TRBJ2-3, with 8 nucleotides matching TRBD1. This CDR3 comprises 15 residues. Germline CDR1 reads KGHDR; CDR2 reads SFDVKD. J lost 5 bases, V lost 3 bases, and 6 bases had no gene match. DNA for the CDR3: TGTGCCACCAGTGATCCTGGACAGGGAGGAGATACGCAGTATTTT. Its translation: CATSDPGQGGDTQYF.

The rearrangement joins TRBV30 to TRBJ1-4, with D unresolved. V lost 3 bases to trimming and J lost 5 bases, with 7 bases between them. The CDR3 extends over 12 amino acids. The germline gives CDR1 GTSNPN, CDR2 SVGIG (reference sequence). The DNA for the CDR3 is TGTGCCTGGAGCGAGCTAAATGAAAAACTGTTTTTT. The encoded protein is CAWSELNEKLFF.

J is TRBJ2-1 and V is TRBV7-6; 7 positions match TRBD1. The germline V gene encodes CDR1 SGHVS and CDR2 FNYEAQ. The CDR3 length is 16 residues. Losses at the gene ends were 2 bases for V and 5 bases for J; bases not matched to a gene: 9. CDR3 in DNA: TGTGCCAGCAGCTTAATCTTCGTGGGACAGAACAATGAGCAGTTCTTC. It translates to CASSLIFVGQNNEQFF.

This chain connects TRBV9 to TRBJ2-1, with TRBD2 matching over 9 bases. This CDR3 contains 14 residues. Germline CDR1 is SGDLS and CDR2 is YYNGEE. V shed 3 bases and J 7 bases; nucleotides not matched to a gene: 5. CDR3 bases: TGTGCCAGCAGCGCTCAGCGGGGGGCGAATGAGCAGTTCTTC. This sequence encodes CASSAQRGANEQFF.

The rearrangement joins TRBV30 to TRBJ2-1; TRBD2 agrees at 11 bases. CDR3 length: 15 amino acids. With V trimmed by 3 bases and J by 6 bases, 7 bases remained unmatched. In germline, CDR1 is GTSNPN, CDR2 SVGIG (reference sequence). The CDR3 reads CAWSKGLAGGNEQFF. The CDR3 region has the DNA TGTGCCTGGAGCAAGGGGCTAGCGGGGGGCAATGAGCAGTTCTTC. Full variable domain (outside the CDR3, taken from reference TRBV30 and TRBJ2-1): SQTIHQWPATLVQPVGSPLSLECTVEGTSNPNLYWYRQAAGRGLQLLFYSVGIGQISSEVPQNLSASRPQDRQFILSSKKLLLSDSGFYLCAWSKGLAGGNEQFFGPGTRLTVL.

V and J are TRBV5-4 and TRBJ2-3; 8 nucleotides match TRBD1. The V gene end was trimmed by 4 bases and the J gene end by 4 bases; junction bases not matched to a gene: 8. The CDR3 sequence is 15 residues long. Germline values: CDR1 SGHNT, CDR2 YYREEE (reference sequence). Written as DNA, the CDR3 is TGTGCCAGCAGCCTAGGACAGGGTAGATCAGATACGCAGTATTTT. Translated: CASSLGQGRSDTQYF.

The rearrangement links TRBV24-1 to TRBJ1-2, with D unclear. The germline gives CDR1 KGHDR, CDR2 SFDVKD. The CDR3 spans 13 residues. Trimming left V 4 bases short and J 0 bases short, with 5 bases between. The CDR3 DNA is TGTGCCACCAGTGAGTCAGCTAACTATGGCTACACCTTC. Protein product: CATSESANYGYTF.

Remarks on this clone: One end of the junction varies from germline; a read error may be responsible. The chain combines TRBV20-1 with TRBJ1-2, with D unclear. Germline CDR1 is DFQATT and CDR2 is SNEGSKA (reference sequence). CDR3 length: 11 residues. The CDR3 nucleotides read TGCAGTGTATCCGGACTCCCCTGGGTCTCCTTC. Its translation: CSVSGLPWVSF.

The chain is built from TRBV7-2 and TRBJ2-7, with TRBD2 matching over 10 bases. Trimming at V came to 5 bases and at J to 3 bases, leaving 7 bases not matched to a gene. This CDR3 has 15 amino acids. The germline CDR1 and CDR2 sequences are SGHTA and FQGNSA. CDR3 residues: CASSVSGGRGYEQYF. Written as DNA, the CDR3 is TGTGCCAGCAGCGTTAGCGGGGGGAGAGGCTACGAGCAGTACTTC.

The rearrangement links TRBV29-1 to TRBJ1-1; tentative D call: TRBD1 (6 bases). The germline V and J ends were trimmed by 4 bases and 0 bases, with 6 bases remaining between them. CDR3 length: 12 residues. Germline V CDR1 and CDR2: SQVTM, ANQGSEA. Here the CDR3 DNA reads TGCAGCGTTGGGACAGTGAACACTGAAGCTTTCTTT. This codes for CSVGTVNTEAFF.

The V and J genes are TRBV5-6 and TRBJ1-2; D call uncertain. The V end was cut by 0 bases, the J end by 7 bases, with 19 bases between. CDR1 is SGHDT, CDR2 YYEEEE, per germline. The CDR3 covers 16 residues. CDR3 sequence (DNA): TGTGCCAGCAGCTTGGCCGGGGTTAGGGCAGGCTGTGGCTACACCTTC. It specifies CASSLAGVRAGCGYTF.

The chain carries TRBV12-3 or TRBV12-4 and TRBJ1-4, with D uncertain. The CDR3 has 13 amino acids. Deletions cut 3 bases from V and 4 bases from J, with 6 bases between. The CDR3 sequence is CASSFRNNEKLFF. CDR3 nucleotide sequence: TGTGCCAGCAGTTTCAGAAATAATGAAAAACTGTTTTTT.

The chain carries TRBV20-1 and TRBJ2-7, with D perhaps matching TRBD1 (6 bases). The ends were cut back, 7 bases at V and 3 bases at J, with 10 bases in the middle. The CDR3 is 11 amino acids. Germline CDR1 reads DFQATT; CDR2 reads SNEGSKA (reference sequence). The CDR3: CSVRDNYEQYF. Written as DNA, the CDR3 is TGCAGTGTTCGGGACAACTACGAGCAGTACTTC.

The V gene is TRBV19, the J gene TRBJ1-1, with TRBD1 identical over 7 bases. V trimming: 3 bases; J trimming: 10 bases; junction bases outside the gene matches: 5. This CDR3 has 12 residues. CDR1 is LNHDA and CDR2 is SQIVND in the germline V gene (reference sequence). In DNA form, the CDR3 reads TGTGCCAGTAGTATGGGCCCAGGGGGAGCTTTCTTT. It codes for CASSMGPGGAFF.

This clone was observed once. The chain uses TRBV11-2 and TRBJ2-7; weak D call: TRBD2 (5 bases). The V gene's germline CDR1 is SGHAT and CDR2 FQNNGV. The CDR3 has 14 residues. CDR3 nucleotides: TGTGCCAGCAGCCCGCGAGGGAATCCCTACGGGCAGTACGTC. It yields the protein CASSPRGNPYGQYV.

This chain uses TRBV7-9 with TRBJ1-6, with a possible D match to TRBD1 (5 bases). Germline-derived CDR1 and CDR2 are SEHNR and FQNEAQ (reference sequence). This CDR3 region has 14 residues. Trimming left V 11 bases short and J 1 base short, with 12 bases between. As DNA, the CDR3 is TGTGCCCTCGCCCGGGGGTCCTATAATTCACCCCTCCACTTT. Amino acids: CALARGSYNSPLHF. Full variable domain (remainder filled in from reference TRBV7-9 and TRBJ1-6): DTGVSQNPRHKITKRGQNVTFRCDPISEHNRLYWYRQTLGQGPEFLTYFQNEAQLEKSRLLSDRFSAERPKGSFSTLEIQRTEQGDSAMYLCALARGSYNSPLHFGNGTRLTVT.

The chain couples TRBV5-6 to TRBJ1-2, with 10 positions matching TRBD1. V shed 6 bases, J shed 3 bases, and the junction held 5 bases outside the gene matches. The length of the CDR3 is 14 residues. Per germline, CDR1 SGHDT and CDR2 YYEEEE. The chain's CDR3 is CASTGTGVDYGYTF. The CDR3 DNA follows: TGTGCCAGCACCGGGACAGGGGTTGACTATGGCTACACCTTC.